The rows below give T cell receptor beta chains drawn from one sample of a study of T cell responses to AZD1222 COVID-19 vaccine. Assay: immunoSEQ multiplex PCR; the TCRdb copy retains only in-frame clones and omits some. The table includes 56,000 or so clones, around 85% detected once. Here the sequenced sample was peripheral blood, taken on day 0 of AZD1222 vaccination. The source is an adult in good health. Each CDR3 is given with its conserved first and last residue. D genes are given only for firm matches. Where a row states a size, it is once, few, many or the class of an expanded clone; other rows omit it.

clone size	D gene	V gene	J gene	CDR3 protein	CDR3 DNA
NA	TRBD1	TRBV28	TRBJ2-7	CASRPRTGVREQYF	TGTGCCAGCAGACCGAGGACAGGGGTTCGCGAGCAGTACTTC
NA	NA	TRBV3-1/TRBV3-2	TRBJ2-7	CASSQGGVGVDF	TGTGCCAGCAGCCAAGGGGGAGTTGGGGTGGACTTC
NA	NA	TRBV7-9	TRBJ2-2	CASSLGFANTGELFF	TGTGCCAGCAGCTTAGGGTTTGCGAACACCGGGGAGCTGTTTTTT
NA	NA	TRBV28	TRBJ1-2	CATELPSNYGYTF	TGTGCCACCGAACTACCTTCTAACTATGGCTACACCTTC
NA	NA	TRBV5-1	TRBJ1-6	CASSLSRTVDSPLHF	TGCGCCAGCAGCTTGTCCCGAACAGTGGATTCACCCCTCCACTTT
few	TRBD1	TRBV19	TRBJ2-2	CASMGQGAGTGELFF	TGTGCCAGTATGGGGCAGGGGGCGGGGACCGGGGAGCTGTTTTTT
NA	NA	TRBV28	TRBJ1-3	CASSAPRGLRGSGNTIYF	TGTGCCAGCAGTGCCCCACGTGGACTGAGAGGGTCTGGAAACACCATATATTTT
NA	NA	TRBV28	TRBJ2-7	CASSWGAGHYPYEQYF	TGTGCCAGCAGTTGGGGGGCTGGACATTACCCCTACGAGCAGTACTTC
NA	NA	TRBV25-1	TRBJ1-2	CASSFPRQEGYTF	TGTGCCAGCAGTTTCCCCAGACAGGAGGGCTACACCTTC
NA	TRBD1	TRBV19	TRBJ1-1	CASSLSDREGTEAFF	TGTGCCAGTAGTCTTTCGGACAGGGAGGGCACTGAAGCTTTCTTT
NA	TRBD1	TRBV7-8	TRBJ2-5	CASSLAGTGTETQYF	TGTGCCAGCAGCTTAGCGGGGACAGGGACGGAGACCCAGTACTTC